Listed below are T cell receptor beta chains from one sample, sequenced in a study of blood T cell repertoires in COVID-19. Assay used: immunoSEQ multiplex PCR; TCRdb lists only in-frame clones, some missing. The sample holds around 170,000 clones, around 86% seen once. Sequenced sample: peripheral blood. Receptor source: an older woman with COVID-19, enrolled during active disease. The conserved cysteine and the conserved F or W are not part of the CDR3 here.

V | CDR3
TRBV18 | ASSPQPGRSNTEAF
TRBV5-4 | ASSREPQETQY
TRBV5-1 | ASSLAEVRTEAF
TRBV2 | ASREGEYNEQF
TRBV21-1 | ASSNPRSSYNEQF
TRBV11-2 | ASSHGQWGNSPLH
TRBV6-5 | ATEPGAGNQPQH
TRBV6-2/TRBV6-3 | ASSAPGQGHEKLF
TRBV20-1 | SASGDLSTDTQY
TRBV10-1 | ASSPSGSKAYNEQF
TRBV27 | ASRPSGTAYNYGYT
TRBV5-1 | ASSTGTIPAGELF
TRBV27 | ASSDPRTGGAVSDTQY
TRBV28 | ASSQGQVNYGYT
TRBV7-2 | ASSLSGPSSYNEQF
TRBV2 | ASSGGTVLAAKNIQY
TRBV19 | ASTSTGSYNSPLH